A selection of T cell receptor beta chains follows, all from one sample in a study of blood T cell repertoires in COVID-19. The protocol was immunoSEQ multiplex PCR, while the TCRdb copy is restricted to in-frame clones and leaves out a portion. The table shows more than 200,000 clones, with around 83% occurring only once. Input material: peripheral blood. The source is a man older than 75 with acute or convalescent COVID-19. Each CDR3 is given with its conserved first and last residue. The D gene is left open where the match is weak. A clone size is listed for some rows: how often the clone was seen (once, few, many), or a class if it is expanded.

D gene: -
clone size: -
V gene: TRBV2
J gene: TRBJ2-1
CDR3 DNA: TGTGCCAGCGGTCCTATTCGGTTCTCCTACAATGAGCAGTTCTTC
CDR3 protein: CASGPIRFSYNEQFF

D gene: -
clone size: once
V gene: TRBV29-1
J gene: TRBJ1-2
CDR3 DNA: TGCAGCGTTGAGGGGGGAGACCTCTTTGGCTACACCTTC
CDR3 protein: CSVEGGDLFGYTF

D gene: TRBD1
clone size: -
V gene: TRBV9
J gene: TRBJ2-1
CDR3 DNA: TGTGCCAGCAGCGTATTGCATGGACAGGGGGACAATGAGCAGTTCTTC
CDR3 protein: CASSVLHGQGDNEQFF

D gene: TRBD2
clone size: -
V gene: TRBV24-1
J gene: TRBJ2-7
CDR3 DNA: TGTGCCACCAGTGATTTGCACTTCCCGACTTATAGCGGGAGGACGTACGAGCAGTACTTC
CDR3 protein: CATSDLHFPTYSGRTYEQYF

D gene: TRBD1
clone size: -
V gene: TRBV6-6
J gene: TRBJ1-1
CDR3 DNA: TGTGCCAGCAGTTCCCCGACAGGGATGAACACTGAAGCTTTCTTT
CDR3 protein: CASSSPTGMNTEAFF

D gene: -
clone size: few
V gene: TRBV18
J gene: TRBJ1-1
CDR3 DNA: TGTGCCAGCTCACCACGGGTAGACAGTGGTCCTGAAGCTTTCTTT
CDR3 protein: CASSPRVDSGPEAFF

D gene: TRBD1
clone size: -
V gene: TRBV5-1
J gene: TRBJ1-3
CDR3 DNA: TGCGCCAGCAGCTCCCGGACAGGACCATCTGGAAACACCATATATTTT
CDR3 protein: CASSSRTGPSGNTIYF

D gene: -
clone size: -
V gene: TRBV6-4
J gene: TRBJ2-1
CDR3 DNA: TGTGCCAACGACGGACTTCCCCCGCTGTACTACAATGAGCAGTTCTTC
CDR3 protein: CANDGLPPLYYNEQFF

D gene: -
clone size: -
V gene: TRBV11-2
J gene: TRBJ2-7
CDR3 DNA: TGTGCCAGCAGCCGCCAGGGGAACGAGCAGTACTTC
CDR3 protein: CASSRQGNEQYF

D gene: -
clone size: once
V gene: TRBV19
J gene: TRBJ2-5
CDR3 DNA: TGTGCCAGTAGGCCCACTTCGGGAGCTTCAGAGACCCAGTACTTC
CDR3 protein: CASRPTSGASETQYF

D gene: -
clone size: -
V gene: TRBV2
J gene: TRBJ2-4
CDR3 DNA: TGTGCCAGCAGTGAAGCGCGGATAGCCAAAAACATTCAGTACTTC
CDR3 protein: CASSEARIAKNIQYF

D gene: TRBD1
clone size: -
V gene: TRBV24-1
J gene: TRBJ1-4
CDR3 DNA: TGTGCCACCAGTGCCTCGGGACAGTTGAATGAAAAACTGTTTTTT
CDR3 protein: CATSASGQLNEKLFF

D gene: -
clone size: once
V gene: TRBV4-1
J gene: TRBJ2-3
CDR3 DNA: TGCGCCAGCAGCCATGCACTTCCAGATACGCAGTATTTT
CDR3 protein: CASSHALPDTQYF